This T cell receptor beta chain was captured in a study of blood T cell repertoires in COVID-19. Here immunoSEQ multiplex PCR was the method, and the copy in TCRdb shows in-frame clones only, minus some. The data show under 75,000 clones, roughly 88% seen once. With 5 bases clipped from V and 0 bases from J, the junction kept 7 bases outside the gene matches. This CDR3 has 16 residues. CDR1 is SGHRS, CDR2 YFSETQ, per germline. The sample was peripheral blood. The sequence derives from a man aged 45-65 years with active COVID-19. The rearrangement links TRBV5-1 to TRBJ2-3, with TRBD2 identical over 9 bases. This CDR3 is CASRADSGGSTDTQYF. The DNA for the CDR3 is TGCGCCAGCAGGGCGGATAGCGGGGGTAGCACAGATACGCAGTATTTT.